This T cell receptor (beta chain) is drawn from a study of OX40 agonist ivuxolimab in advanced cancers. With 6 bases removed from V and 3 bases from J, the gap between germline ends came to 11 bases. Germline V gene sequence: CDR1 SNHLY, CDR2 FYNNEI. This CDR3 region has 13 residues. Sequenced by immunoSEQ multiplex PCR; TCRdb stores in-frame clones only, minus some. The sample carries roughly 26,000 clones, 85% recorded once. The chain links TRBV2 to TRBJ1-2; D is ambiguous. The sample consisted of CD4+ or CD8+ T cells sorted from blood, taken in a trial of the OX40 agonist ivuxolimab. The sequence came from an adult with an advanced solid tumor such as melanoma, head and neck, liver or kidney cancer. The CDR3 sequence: CASSVDWYYGYTF. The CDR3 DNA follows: TGTGCCAGCAGCGTTGACTGGTACTATGGCTACACCTTC.